This is a list of T cell receptor beta chains from one sample in a study of PD-L1 blockade in urothelial cancer. TCRdb's copy holds only in-frame clones and misses some; the assay was immunoSEQ multiplex PCR. The data hold roughly 42,000 clones, with over 65% observed a single time. Here the sequenced sample was PBMCs, taken around atezolizumab (anti-PD-L1) treatment. These receptor sequences come from a man between 65 and 80 years old with urothelial cancer. The CDR3 runs from the conserved cysteine through the conserved F or W. The D gene is left open where the match is weak. Clone size is not always given. Where it is, it says once, few, many or a class for expanded clones.

V gene	D gene	clone size	J gene	CDR3 protein	CDR3 DNA
TRBV28	.	.	TRBJ2-5	CASRERRVQETQYF	TGTGCCAGCAGGGAGCGGAGGGTTCAAGAGACCCAGTACTTC
TRBV4-2	.	.	TRBJ1-5	CASSQGIGGDQPQHF	TGTGCCAGCAGCCAGGGTATTGGAGGAGATCAGCCCCAGCATTTT
TRBV4-2	TRBD2	few	TRBJ2-1	CASSPAGLAGGNEQFF	TGTGCCAGCAGCCCAGCAGGACTAGCGGGAGGTAATGAGCAGTTCTTC
TRBV7-9	TRBD1	.	TRBJ2-7	CASSLTGGSSYEQYF	TGTGCCAGCAGCTTGACAGGGGGCTCGAGCTACGAGCAGTACTTC
TRBV29-1	.	.	TRBJ2-7	CSVEVGQGTYEQYF	TGCAGCGTTGAAGTTGGTCAGGGCACCTACGAGCAGTACTTC
TRBV6-5	.	.	TRBJ1-2	CASTQKGRSHGYTF	TGTGCCAGCACTCAAAAGGGGAGGTCGCATGGCTACACCTTC
TRBV21-1	.	.	TRBJ1-4	CASSHNEKLFF	TGTGCCAGCAGCCATAATGAAAAACTGTTTTTT
TRBV19	TRBD1	once	TRBJ1-5	CASTYGDRGLGQPQHF	TGTGCCAGTACGTACGGGGACAGGGGACTCGGCCAGCCCCAGCATTTT
TRBV19	.	.	TRBJ2-1	CASSIGGVYNEQFF	TGTGCCAGTAGTATCGGGGGAGTCTACAATGAGCAGTTCTTC
TRBV7-9	TRBD1	.	TRBJ1-1	CASSQQGLSEAFF	TGTGCCAGCAGCCAACAGGGGCTTTCTGAAGCTTTCTTT
TRBV4-1	TRBD2	.	TRBJ2-7	CASSQVPSGIYEQYF	TGCGCCAGCAGCCAAGTCCCTAGCGGGATCTACGAGCAGTACTTC
TRBV11-2	TRBD1	.	TRBJ2-7	CASSLGRDRGYEQYF	TGTGCCAGCAGCCTGGGCCGGGACAGGGGTTACGAGCAGTACTTC
TRBV11-2	.	.	TRBJ1-1	CASSLTRGEAFF	TGTGCCAGCAGCTTAACTCGAGGGGAAGCTTTCTTT
TRBV19	.	.	TRBJ2-4	CASSLLQGNIQYF	TGTGCCAGTAGCCTCCTACAGGGAAACATTCAGTACTTC
TRBV19	TRBD1	.	TRBJ1-2	CASIPDRANYGYTF	TGTGCCAGTATTCCCGACAGGGCCAACTATGGCTACACCTTC
TRBV7-6	.	.	TRBJ2-1	CASRRFTSYNEQFF	TGTGCCAGCAGGAGGTTTACTTCCTACAATGAGCAGTTCTTC
TRBV18	.	.	TRBJ2-2	CASSGPLAESTGELFF	TGTGCCAGCTCCGGGCCCTTAGCGGAGTCCACCGGGGAGCTGTTTTTT
TRBV13	TRBD1	.	TRBJ2-7	CASSPPGQPTYEQYF	TGTGCCAGCAGCCCACCGGGACAGCCGACCTACGAGCAGTACTTC
TRBV4-1	TRBD1	.	TRBJ2-7	CASSRTGTDSYEQYF	TGCGCCAGCAGCCGAACCGGGACAGATTCCTACGAGCAGTACTTC
TRBV19	TRBD1	.	TRBJ1-1	CASSSPLTGGITEAFF	TGTGCCAGTAGTTCGCCCCTGACAGGGGGTATCACTGAAGCTTTCTTT
TRBV18	.	.	TRBJ2-3	CASSPPSDTQYF	TGTGCCAGCTCACCCCCCTCAGATACGCAGTATTTT
TRBV11-2	.	.	TRBJ2-3	CASSLGGGVASADTQYF	TGTGCCAGCAGCTTAGGGGGCGGGGTAGCCTCGGCAGATACGCAGTATTTT
TRBV14	.	.	TRBJ1-4	CASSQEGGYTPTNEKLFF	TGTGCCAGCAGCCAAGAGGGCGGGTATACTCCAACTAATGAAAAACTGTTTTTT
TRBV9	TRBD2	.	TRBJ2-4	CASSVGGGDIQYF	TGTGCCAGCAGCGTAGGCGGGGGTGACATTCAGTACTTC
TRBV19	TRBD2	once	TRBJ2-2	CASSIDLGRAAGELFF	TGTGCCAGTAGTATAGATCTCGGGAGGGCCGCCGGGGAGCTGTTTTTT
TRBV18	TRBD2	.	TRBJ2-2	CASSPRTSGGTGELFF	TGTGCCAGCTCACCACGGACTAGCGGGGGGACCGGGGAGCTGTTTTTT
TRBV28	.	.	TRBJ2-7	CASSPTELTIEQYF	TGTGCCAGCAGCCCGACAGAGTTGACGATCGAGCAGTACTTC
TRBV9	TRBD2	.	TRBJ2-7	CASSVEASGTWEQYF	TGTGCCAGCAGCGTAGAGGCTAGCGGGACTTGGGAGCAGTACTTC
TRBV4-2	.	once	TRBJ2-4	CASSQELRRVGNIQYF	TGTGCCAGCAGCCAAGAATTACGGCGGGTAGGAAACATTCAGTACTTC
TRBV6-6	.	.	TRBJ1-4	CASRTDKNEKLFF	TGTGCCAGCAGAACCGACAAAAATGAAAAACTGTTTTTT
TRBV7-2	TRBD2	few	TRBJ2-1	CASSLAGGEQFF	TGTGCCAGCAGCTTAGCCGGGGGGGAGCAGTTCTTC
TRBV5-6	.	.	TRBJ1-5	CASSLGSVRQPQHF	TGTGCCAGCAGCTTGGGTTCGGTGCGTCAGCCCCAGCATTTT
TRBV28	.	.	TRBJ2-7	CASSPTTESSYEQYF	TGTGCCAGCAGCCCAACCACAGAGAGCTCCTACGAGCAGTACTTC
TRBV7-2	.	.	TRBJ2-7	CASSFSSGLYEQYF	TGTGCCAGCAGCTTTAGTAGCGGACTCTACGAGCAGTACTTC
TRBV7-9	.	once	TRBJ2-7	CASSLTARSYEQYF	TGTGCCAGCAGCCTAACTGCCCGCTCCTACGAGCAGTACTTC
TRBV7-9	TRBD1	medium-sized	TRBJ1-4	CASSYPRGRTNEKLFF	TGTGCCAGCAGCTACCCCAGGGGGCGAACTAATGAAAAACTGTTTTTT
TRBV12-5	TRBD1	.	TRBJ1-5	CASGLTLDRGVNQPQHF	TGTGCTAGTGGTTTGACCCTCGACAGGGGTGTCAATCAGCCCCAGCATTTT
TRBV7-3	.	few	TRBJ2-7	CASSPGTSPYEQYF	TGTGCCAGCAGCCCCGGGACTTCCCCCTACGAGCAGTACTTC
TRBV10-1	TRBD1	.	TRBJ2-7	CASSDRDRDLYEQYF	TGCGCCAGCAGTGACCGGGACAGGGACTTATACGAGCAGTACTTC
TRBV11-2	.	.	TRBJ1-1	CASSLTGLNTEAFF	TGTGCCAGCAGTCTTACAGGGCTGAACACTGAAGCTTTCTTT
TRBV28	.	few	TRBJ1-4	CASSVATNEKLFF	TGTGCCAGCTCGGTAGCAACTAATGAAAAACTGTTTTTT
TRBV7-2	.	.	TRBJ1-1	CASSNRGTEAFF	TGTGCCAGCAGCAATCGGGGCACTGAAGCTTTCTTT
TRBV19	.	few	TRBJ2-1	CASSIEGNEQFF	TGTGCCAGTAGTATTGAGGGCAATGAGCAGTTCTTC
TRBV30	.	.	TRBJ2-1	CAWSGDPGDEQFF	TGTGCCTGGAGTGGAGATCCGGGGGATGAGCAGTTCTTC
TRBV4-1	TRBD1	.	TRBJ2-7	CASSQEAGRGQGSYEQYF	TGCGCCAGCAGCCAAGAAGCTGGACGCGGACAGGGGTCCTACGAGCAGTACTTC
TRBV2	.	.	TRBJ2-7	CASTGGLSGPSEQYF	TGTGCCAGCACCGGAGGACTTTCCGGACCCTCCGAGCAGTACTTC
TRBV2	TRBD1	.	TRBJ1-4	CASSRTGGRLSGEKLFF	TGTGCCAGCAGTCGGACAGGGGGTAGACTTAGTGGTGAAAAACTGTTTTTT
TRBV9	.	.	TRBJ1-2	CASSVEGYFNYGYTF	TGTGCCAGCAGCGTAGAGGGGTATTTCAACTATGGCTACACCTTC
TRBV10-3	.	.	TRBJ2-4	CAISEYGENIQYF	TGTGCCATCAGTGAGTACGGGGAGAACATTCAGTACTTC
TRBV13	TRBD2	.	TRBJ2-7	CASSTYREGKLERYNEQYF	TGTGCCAGCAGCACTTACCGGGAGGGTAAACTAGAACGCTACAACGAGCAGTACTTC
TRBV7-2	.	.	TRBJ2-2	CASSSTRSGELFF	TGTGCCAGCAGCTCAACGCGAAGCGGGGAGCTGTTTTTT
TRBV10-3	TRBD2	few	TRBJ2-7	CAIRKLAGDYEQYF	TGTGCCATCAGAAAACTAGCGGGAGACTACGAGCAGTACTTC
TRBV5-1	.	few	TRBJ1-5	CASSQGSNQPQHF	TGCGCCAGCAGCCAGGGTAGCAATCAGCCCCAGCATTTT
TRBV5-4	.	few	TRBJ2-3	CASSLAGLRGSDTQYF	TGTGCCAGCAGCTTGGCTGGGTTGAGGGGGTCCGATACGCAGTATTTT
TRBV7-9	TRBD1	.	TRBJ1-2	CASSFNILRDRPNYGYTF	TGTGCCAGCAGTTTTAACATCTTACGGGACAGACCGAACTATGGCTACACCTTC
TRBV5-1	TRBD1	.	TRBJ2-3	CASSSGQGGSTDTQYF	TGCGCCAGCAGCTCCGGACAGGGGGGAAGCACAGATACGCAGTATTTT
TRBV28	.	.	TRBJ2-3	CASTSQGGSDTQYF	TGTGCCAGCACCTCGCAAGGGGGTTCAGATACGCAGTATTTT